The next 5 T cell receptor beta chains were all read from a single sample in a study of T-cell reconstitution after alpha-beta-depleted transplantation in children. Unique molecular identifiers were incorporated into the prepared TCRbeta library. TCRdb analysed the PCR reads with MiXCR anew, one entry per CDR3 protein. The data show about 500,000 distinct CDR3 sequences, with approximately 32% seen just once and 2% to 2.5% held by the top ten. Material: PBMCs from the stem cell graft donor, obtained from the stem cell graft. These receptors were taken from a human donor who donated a stem cell graft to a child with aplastic anemia.

This clonotype was picked up a small number of times. J is TRBJ2-3 and V is TRBV20-1; possible D gene TRBD2, 5 bases. V lost 1 base and J 6 bases, leaving 5 bases between the germline ends. From germline, CDR1 is DFQATT and CDR2 SNEGSKA (reference sequence). This CDR3 spans 11 amino acids. The CDR3: CSARGGDTQYF. In DNA, the CDR3 is TGCAGTGCTAGAGGAGGGGATACGCAGTATTTT.

This clonotype appeared a single time. This chain joins TRBV10-2 and TRBJ1-4, with D perhaps matching TRBD1 (6 bases). This CDR3 is built from 16 residues. The V gene's germline CDR1 is WSHSY and CDR2 SAAADI. Trimming took 0 bases from V and 0 from J, leaving 8 bases between them. CDR3 residues: CASSESPGATNEKLFF. The CDR3, as DNA: TGCGCCAGCAGTGAGTCGCCAGGGGCAACTAATGAAAAACTGTTTTTT.

The V call is TRBV5-6, the J call TRBJ2-1; 11 bases fit TRBD2. CDR3 length equals 15 residues. Germline loops: CDR1 SGHDT, CDR2 YYEEEE. V lost 0 bases to trimming and J lost 9 bases; unmatched junction nucleotides: 5. Here the CDR3 reads CASSLVGLAGGEQFF. DNA of the CDR3: TGTGCCAGCAGCTTGGTAGGGCTAGCGGGAGGTGAGCAGTTCTTC. Full variable domain (outside the CDR3, taken from reference TRBV5-6 and TRBJ2-1): DAGVTQSPTHLIKTRGQQVTLRCSPKSGHDTVSWYQQALGQGPQFIFQYYEEEERQRGNFPDRFSGHQFPNYSSELNVNALLLGDSALYLCASSLVGLAGGEQFFGPGTRLTVL.

V usage is TRBV30 and J usage is TRBJ1-1; TRBD1 might be the D (5 bases). Looked up from germline, CDR1 is GTSNPN and CDR2 is SVGIG (reference sequence). V lost 0 bases and J 2 bases, leaving 7 bases between the germline ends. The CDR3 spans 13 residues. CDR3 sequence: CAWSVGDNTEAFF. CDR3 sequence (DNA): TGTGCCTGGAGTGTAGGGGATAACACTGAAGCTTTCTTT.

This chain uses TRBV23-1 with TRBJ2-7; D unclear. TRBV23-1 is identified as an open reading frame with a role that is uncertain. V lost 0 bases and J 0 bases, leaving 12 bases between the germline ends. The CDR3 contains 16 residues. The CDR3 is CASSQSKGSSSYEQYV. The CDR3 DNA reads as TGCGCCAGCAGTCAATCCAAGGGATCCTCCTCCTACGAGCAGTACGTC.